The T cell receptor beta chain described here comes from a study of T cell responses to AZD1222 COVID-19 vaccine. Findings and limits, study-wide: Unmutated variant regions are reportedly the target of nearly half of TCRs that are spike-specific.

In regard to this clone: Its specificity is unknown.

TCRdb's copy holds only in-frame clones and misses some; the assay was immunoSEQ multiplex PCR. The sample records under 200,000 clones, over 80% being singletons. Trimming removed 4 bases from V and 0 bases from J; junction bases left unmatched: 2. Germline assignment: CDR1 MGHRA and CDR2 YSYEKL. The CDR3 is made up of 15 amino acids. The chain employs TRBV4-1 and TRBJ2-7, with 11 bases that match TRBD1. The sequence came from an adult in good health. The material sequenced was peripheral blood, taken on day 0 of AZD1222 vaccination. Written as DNA, the CDR3 is TGCGCCAGCAGCCCCGGACAGGGGGCCTCCTACGAGCAGTACTTC. Its translation: CASSPGQGASYEQYF.